The sample holds a few counts of the clone carrying this T cell receptor beta chain. Its antigen is currently unknown. It was 5'RACE with constant-segment primers that produced the TCR alpha and TCR beta cDNA libraries, which carried sample barcodes and UMIs. TCRdb re-called the 5' RACE reads with MiXCR, one entry per CDR3 protein. The sample carries hundreds of thousands of distinct CDR3 sequences, 15% to 20% recorded once. The sample belongs to a study of T-cell memory formation after mild COVID-19. On the study more broadly: Largely, TCR clusters stayed within a single donor.

Study outcomes and limitations: Contracting CD4+ clones sat mainly in CM and EM; CD8+ in EMRA. Day 15 to 85 contracting clones showed balanced CD4/CD8; later expanders leaned CD4+.

The CDR3 totals 13 residues. V lost 1 base to trimming and J lost 5 bases, with 11 bases between them. The V gene's germline CDR1 is DFQATT and CDR2 SNEGSKA (reference sequence). The receptor was derived from an adult woman who had mild COVID-19 (a few samples of this study predate the infection). Cell type and time point are not known. Specimen: PBMCs or a T cell subset sorted from them (not recorded which). This chain uses TRBV20-1 with TRBJ2-5; tentatively, D is TRBD2 (6 bases). CDR3 DNA sequence: TGCAGTGCTAGAGTTAGCGGTCCGGAGACCCAGTACTTC. This codes for CSARVSGPETQYF.